This TCR beta chain stems from a study of blood T cell repertoires in COVID-19. Across the study: PBMCs, B-cell-depleted T cells, or T cells provided the cDNA or gDNA that made up the material.

The protocol was immunoSEQ multiplex PCR, while the TCRdb copy is restricted to in-frame clones and leaves out a portion. Among around 100,000 clones listed, roughly 84% were seen once. Trimming pared 2 bases from V and 1 base from J, leaving 11 bases between. CDR3 length equals 15 residues. Germline V gene lookup returns CDR1 KGHSH and CDR2 LQKENI. Sample: peripheral blood. The chain has TRBV18 and TRBJ2-5; D might be TRBD1 (5 bases). This sequence originates from a human donor in a cohort sampled during active COVID-19. The CDR3 DNA is TGTGCCAGCTCACCAAGATGGGGCAGCCAAGAGACCCAGTACTTC. Translated: CASSPRWGSQETQYF.